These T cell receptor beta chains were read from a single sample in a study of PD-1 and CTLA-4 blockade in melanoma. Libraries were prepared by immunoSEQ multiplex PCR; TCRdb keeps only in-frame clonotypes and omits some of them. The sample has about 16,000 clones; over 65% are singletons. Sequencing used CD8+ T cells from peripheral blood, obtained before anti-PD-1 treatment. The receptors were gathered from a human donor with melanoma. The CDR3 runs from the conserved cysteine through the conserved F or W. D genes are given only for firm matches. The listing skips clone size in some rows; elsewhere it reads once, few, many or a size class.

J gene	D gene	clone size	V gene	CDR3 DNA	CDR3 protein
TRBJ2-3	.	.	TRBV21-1	TGTGCCAGCAGCAGTGGGACTAGCGGGAGCACAGATACGCAGTATTTT	CASSSGTSGSTDTQYF
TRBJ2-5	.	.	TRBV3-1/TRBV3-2	TGTGCCAGCAGCCTAAGAGGCGGGGAGACCCAAGAGACCCAGTACTTC	CASSLRGGETQETQYF
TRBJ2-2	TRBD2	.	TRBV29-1	TGCAGCGCCACTACTAGCGGGAGGGCCGGCGGGGAGCTGTTTTTT	CSATTSGRAGGELFF
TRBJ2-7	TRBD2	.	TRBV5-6	TGTGCCAGCAGCTCGGGAGGGACGGACTACGAGCAGTACTTC	CASSSGGTDYEQYF
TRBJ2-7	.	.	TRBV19	TGTGCCAGTAGCCCGGACAGTGCACCCTACGAGCAGTACTTC	CASSPDSAPYEQYF
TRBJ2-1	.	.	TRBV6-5	TGTGCCAGCAGTTACTCGCTAGATTACAATGAGCAGTTCTTC	CASSYSLDYNEQFF
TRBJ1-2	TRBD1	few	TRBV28	TGTGCCAGCAGTATTATTGGACAGGGGGCCCTTGGCTACACCTTC	CASSIIGQGALGYTF
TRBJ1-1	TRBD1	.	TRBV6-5	TGTGCCAGCAGTTACCCTCCCGGACAGGGGAACACTGAAGCTTTCTTT	CASSYPPGQGNTEAFF
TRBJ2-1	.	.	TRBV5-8	TGTGCCAGCAGCTTGGGGTCAACGAGGAACAATGAGCAGTTCTTC	CASSLGSTRNNEQFF
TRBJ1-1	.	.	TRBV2	TGTGCCAGCAGTGATGGCTTGTCTGGGGTCACTGAAGCTTTCTTT	CASSDGLSGVTEAFF
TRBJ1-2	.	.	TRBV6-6	TGTGCCAGCAGGCCCGACGGTTTGGCGTACACCTTC	CASRPDGLAYTF
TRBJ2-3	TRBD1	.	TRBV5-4	TGTGCCAGCAGCGAACAGGGGGCGAGCCCGCAGTATTTT	CASSEQGASPQYF
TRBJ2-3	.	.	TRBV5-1	TGCGCCAGCAGCTTGGGCGGTGCAATCGGGGATACGCAGTATTTT	CASSLGGAIGDTQYF
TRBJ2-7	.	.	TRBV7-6	TGTGCCAGCAGCCTTGGGACAGAGCAGTACTTC	CASSLGTEQYF
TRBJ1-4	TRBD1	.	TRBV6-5	TGTGCCAGCAGTTACGTACAGGGGGCACATGAAAAACTGTTTTTT	CASSYVQGAHEKLFF
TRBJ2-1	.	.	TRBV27	TGTGCCAGCAGTTTATACCCCAACCGCTACAATGAGCAGTTCTTC	CASSLYPNRYNEQFF
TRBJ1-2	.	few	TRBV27	TGTGCCAGCAGTTGGGCGGCTAACTATGGCTACACCTTC	CASSWAANYGYTF
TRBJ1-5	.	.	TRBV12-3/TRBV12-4	TGTGCCAGCAGTCCAACTGGGCAGCCCCAGCATTTT	CASSPTGQPQHF
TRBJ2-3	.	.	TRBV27	TGTGCCAGCAGCCTTAGCGTCAGCACAGATACGCAGTATTTT	CASSLSVSTDTQYF
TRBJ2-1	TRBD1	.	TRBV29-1	TGCAGCGTTGATGGACAGGGAGAAAAGAATGAGCAGTTCTTC	CSVDGQGEKNEQFF
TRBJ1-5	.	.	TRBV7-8	TGTGCCAGCGCCCAGACACCATATAGCAATCAGCCCCAGCATTTT	CASAQTPYSNQPQHF
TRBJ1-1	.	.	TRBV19	TGTGCCAGTAGCCGTTTTGGGGACACTGAAGCTTTCTTT	CASSRFGDTEAFF
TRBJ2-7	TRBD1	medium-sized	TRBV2	TGTGCCAGCAGCGGACAGGTGAGCTCCTACGAGCAGTACTTC	CASSGQVSSYEQYF
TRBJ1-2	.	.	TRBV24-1	TGTGCCACCAGTGACACCTATGGCTACACCTTC	CATSDTYGYTF
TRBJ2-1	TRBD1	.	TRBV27	TGTGCCAGCAGTTTTGGGACAGGACACAATGAGCAGTTCTTC	CASSFGTGHNEQFF
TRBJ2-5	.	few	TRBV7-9	TGTGCCAGCAGCGCCCGGGAGACCCAGTACTTC	CASSARETQYF
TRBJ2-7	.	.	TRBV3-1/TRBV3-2	TGTGCCAGCAGCCAGAAGGGGGGAAGAGGTTACGAGCAGTACTTC	CASSQKGGRGYEQYF
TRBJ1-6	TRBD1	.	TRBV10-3	TGTGCCATCGGTGACAGGGAGAGGAATTCACCCCTCCACTTT	CAIGDRERNSPLHF
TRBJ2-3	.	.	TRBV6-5	TGTGCCAGCAGTTACTCCGATCACCCCACAGATACGCAGTATTTT	CASSYSDHPTDTQYF
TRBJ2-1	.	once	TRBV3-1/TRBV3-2	TGTGCCAGCAGCCACATTAAGTTCCCGAATGAGCAGTTCTTC	CASSHIKFPNEQFF
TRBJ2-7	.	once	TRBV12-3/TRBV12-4	TGTGCCATAAGAGGGAGCTCCTACGAGCAGTACTTC	CAIRGSSYEQYF
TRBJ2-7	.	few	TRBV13	TGTGCCAGCAGCCCCCACAGGGAATCCACCTACGAGCAGTACTTC	CASSPHRESTYEQYF
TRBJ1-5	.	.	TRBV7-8	TGTGCCAGCAGCTTAGGGGGGGTCAATCAGCCCCAGCATTTT	CASSLGGVNQPQHF
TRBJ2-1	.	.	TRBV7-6	TGTGCCAGCAGCTACTTGGATCTGGGTGAGCAGTTCTTC	CASSYLDLGEQFF
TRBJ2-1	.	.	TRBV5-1	TGCGCCAGCAGCCCTACGGACAGTCCTATTTACAATGAGCAGTTCTTC	CASSPTDSPIYNEQFF
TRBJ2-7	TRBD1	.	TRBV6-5	TGTGCCAGCAGTTCGGAACAGGGGAACTACGAGCAGTACTTC	CASSSEQGNYEQYF
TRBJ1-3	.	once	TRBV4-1	TGCGCCAGCAGCCAGGCGTCCTCTGGAAACACCATATATTTT	CASSQASSGNTIYF
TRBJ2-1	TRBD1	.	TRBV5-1	TGCGCCAGCAGCTCCCGGGACAGGGTGTACAATGAGCAGTTCTTC	CASSSRDRVYNEQFF
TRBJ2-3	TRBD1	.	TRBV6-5	TGTGCCAGCAGTTCCGGACAGGCCGATACGCAGTATTTT	CASSSGQADTQYF
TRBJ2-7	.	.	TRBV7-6	TGTGCCAGCAGCCCCGAGGTAGGGGACGTATCCTACGAGCAGTACTTC	CASSPEVGDVSYEQYF
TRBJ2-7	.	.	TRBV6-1	TGTGCCAGCAGTGAAGCGCGGAGGGCCGAGCAGTACTTC	CASSEARRAEQYF